These 30 T cell receptor beta chains came from one sample sequenced in a study of regulatory T cells in long-lasting Graves disease. The time point here: newly diagnosed GD, antithyroid drugs for less than 3 months. Extracted RNA from PBMCs served as the source of the TCR library. According to the study, TCR beta libraries were built with iRepertoire HTBI primers and CDR3-region Arm-PCR. TCRdb recomputed calls from the multiplex PCR reads with MiXCR, one row per CDR3 protein. The repertoire holds over 450,000 distinct CDR3 sequences, 9.5% to 15% seen once, with over 7% in the top ten. These sequences were also reported in another study, on T cells in Graves' hyperthyroidism and ophthalmopathy.

This specimen was peripheral blood mononuclear cells (PBMCs), taken at new diagnosis, from a patient treated with antithyroid drugs. The receptor set was obtained from a woman younger than 45 with Graves disease.

This clonotype has more than one count but fewer than ten. One end of the junction varies from germline; a read error may be responsible. V usage is TRBV10-3 and J usage is TRBJ2-3; D may correspond to TRBD1 or TRBD2 (5 bases each). Germline CDR1 reads ENHRY; CDR2 reads SYGVKD. The CDR3 covers 12 residues. The CDR3 DNA is TGTGCCATCAGTGAATGGGGGACCTCCGAGTACTTC. Protein: CAISEWGTSEYF.

Ten or more counts support this clonotype. The J gene is TRBJ2-3, the V gene TRBV3-1; possible D gene TRBD1, 6 bases. Deletions cut 5 bases from V and 0 bases from J, with 12 bases between. Germline CDR1 and CDR2: LGHDT and YNNKEL (reference sequence). This CDR3 region has 15 residues. CDR3 nucleotides: TGTGCCAGCAGCTTCGGACAGCTGAGCACAGATACGCAGTATTTT. Its translation is CASSFGQLSTDTQYF.

The chain couples TRBV7-2 to TRBJ2-5; 9 bases map to TRBD2. There are 17 residues in the CDR3. With V trimmed by 2 bases and J by 9 bases, 16 bases remained unmatched. Germline-derived CDR1 and CDR2 are SGHTA and FQGNSA. The CDR3 sequence: CASSLWAAGGNQAAQYF. CDR3 in DNA: TGTGCCAGCAGCTTATGGGCGGCGGGAGGGAATCAAGCGGCCCAGTACTTC.

This clonotype was picked up a small number of times. This may be a read error: a much more frequent sequence differs by one nucleotide. The chain couples TRBV2 to TRBJ1-2; no firm D call. Germline V CDR1 and CDR2: SNHLY, FYNNEI. This CDR3 region has 13 residues. The CDR3 loop is CTSRKTVNYGYTF. The CDR3 bases are TGTACCAGCAGGAAAACAGTTAACTATGGCTACACCTTC.

This clonotype was picked up many times. This chain connects TRBV11-3 to TRBJ2-1; 8 bases map to TRBD2. Germline V gene data show CDR1 as SGHNT and CDR2 as YENEEA. The trim removed 5 bases at V and 2 bases at J, leaving 5 bases unmatched. CDR3 length: 15 residues. The CDR3 is CASSRSGSPYNEQFF. In DNA, the CDR3 is TGTGCCAGCAGCCGAAGCGGGAGTCCCTACAATGAGCAGTTCTTC.

Comment on this clonotype: This may come from a read error, since a much larger clone is one base off. CDR3 sequence (DNA): TGTGCCGGCAGTTCTCTAGCGGGACACCCCTACGAGCAGTACTTC. It encodes CAGSSLAGHPYEQYF. The rearrangement joins TRBV28 to TRBJ2-7; 9 bases fit TRBD2. This CDR3 region has 15 residues. From germline, CDR1 is MDHEN and CDR2 SYDVKM.

This clonotype was recorded at least ten times. The chain joins TRBV28 to TRBJ2-4; 7 bases are shared with TRBD2. V dropped 2 bases and J dropped 6; count of bases not matched to a gene: 4. The CDR3 is 14 residues long. Germline V gene data show CDR1 as MDHEN and CDR2 as SYDVKM. CDR3 nucleotide sequence: TGTGCCAGCAGTTTAGCGGGAGAGGGAAACATTCAGTACTTC. Amino acids: CASSLAGEGNIQYF.

In this sample, this clonotype turned up many times. This chain joins TRBV2 and TRBJ2-1, with 9 nucleotides matching TRBD1. V shed 2 bases and J 7 bases; nucleotides not matched to a gene: 12. The CDR3 has 17 residues. Germline assignment: CDR1 SNHLY and CDR2 FYNNEI. The CDR3 nucleotides are TGTGCCAGCAGTGAACTGGTTCTAAGGGACAGGGCTAATGAGCAGTTCTTC. Translating it yields CASSELVLRDRANEQFF.

This clonotype appeared a few times. CDR3 nucleotides: TGCAGCGTTGAGATCGCCGCGTACGAGCAGTACTTC. Amino acid sequence: CSVEIAAYEQYF. This chain uses TRBV29-1 with TRBJ2-7, with D hard to call. Germline CDR1 and CDR2: SQVTM and ANQGSEA. This CDR3 has 12 residues. The V gene lost 3 bases and the J gene lost 4 bases, with 10 bases spanning the gap.

Ten or more counts support this clonotype. This rearrangement joins TRBV7-8 to TRBJ2-5; D uncertain. CDR3 length: 13 residues. The germline CDR1 and CDR2 sequences are SGHVS and FQNEAQ. V gave up 2 bases and J gave up 6 bases, with 10 bases separating them. Written as DNA, the CDR3 is TGTGCCAGCAGCTTAACAGATCAGCAGACCCAGTACTTC. This codes for CASSLTDQQTQYF.

This clonotype was detected ten times or more. The V gene is TRBV20-1, the J gene TRBJ2-3; no definite D call. This CDR3 contains 10 residues. Germline-derived CDR1 and CDR2 are DFQATT and SNEGSKA (reference sequence). V was clipped by 4 bases and J by 6 bases, with 5 bases between them. CDR3 nucleotides: TGCAGTGCTACCGGGGATACGCAGTATTTT. As protein: CSATGDTQYF.

This clonotype was seen a handful of times. The chain employs TRBV12-3 or TRBV12-4 and TRBJ1-5; 9 bases line up with TRBD1. The CDR3 is made up of 16 amino acids. V dropped 3 bases and J dropped 9; count of bases not matched to a gene: 12. CDR3 nucleotide sequence: TGTGCCAGCAGTTTGGGGGACAGGGCTTTAATTCGGCCCCAGCATTTT. It encodes CASSLGDRALIRPQHF.

At least ten counts were recorded for this clonotype. V and J are TRBV9 and TRBJ1-1; D may be TRBD1 (5 bases). Trimming shortened V by 4 bases and J by 4 bases, and 23 bases separated the two germline ends. This CDR3 region has 17 residues. Germline lookup yields CDR1 SGDLS and CDR2 YYNGEE. The CDR3 here is CASSFDSSTGPGTEAFF. CDR3 in DNA: TGTGCCAGCAGCTTTGACAGTTCTACAGGCCCGGGCACTGAAGCTTTCTTT.

This clonotype was recorded at least ten times. This chain links TRBV28 with TRBJ2-7; no reliable D call. This CDR3 spans 15 amino acids. The V gene lost 7 bases and the J gene lost 3 bases, with 19 bases spanning the gap. Germline assignment: CDR1 MDHEN and CDR2 SYDVKM. The CDR3 sequence is CASTPPTGRFYEQYF. The CDR3 DNA reads as TGTGCCAGCACCCCTCCCACGGGCCGATTCTACGAGCAGTACTTC.

This clonotype was seen many times. The CDR3 loop is CASSFWGRGRADTQYF. CDR3 coding DNA: TGTGCCAGCAGCTTCTGGGGTCGGGGGCGCGCAGATACGCAGTATTTT. The V and J genes are TRBV7-2 and TRBJ2-3, with D perhaps given as TRBD1 or TRBD2 (6 bases each). Germline V gene data show CDR1 as SGHTA and CDR2 as FQGNSA. The CDR3 has 16 amino acids. Between the trimmed V and J ends, which lost 3 bases and 4 bases, there was a span of 17 bases.

The chain couples TRBV18 to TRBJ1-3, with D perhaps matching TRBD1 (5 bases). Between the trimmed V and J ends, which lost 2 bases and 0 bases, there was a span of 14 bases. The CDR3 has 17 residues. Looked up from germline, CDR1 is KGHSH and CDR2 is LQKENI. The chain's CDR3 is CASSPLDKPRSGNTIYF. CDR3 sequence (DNA): TGTGCCAGCTCACCATTGGACAAGCCCCGCTCTGGAAACACCATATATTTT.

This clonotype was found many times. This rearrangement joins TRBV6-1 to TRBJ1-2, with D possibly matching TRBD1 (6 bases). V was shortened by 6 bases and J by 4 bases, with 12 bases between the two germline ends. In germline, CDR1 is MNHNS, CDR2 SASEGT. The CDR3 is made up of 13 amino acids. For the CDR3, the DNA is TGTGCCAGCAGATCGACGGACAGCTATGGCTACACCTTC. The encoded protein is CASRSTDSYGYTF.

The table lists this clonotype with many counts. This chain uses TRBV28 with TRBJ1-6; a possible D gene is TRBD1 (6 bases). The CDR3 totals 16 residues. The germline V and J ends were trimmed by 3 bases and 3 bases, with 12 bases remaining between them. The germline CDR1 and CDR2 sequences are MDHEN and SYDVKM. CDR3 sequence: CASSLAGTHYNSPLHF. The CDR3, as DNA: TGTGCCAGCAGTTTGGCCGGGACACACTATAATTCACCCCTCCACTTT.

This clonotype came up many times. V and J are TRBV28 and TRBJ2-7; 8 nucleotides line up with TRBD2. Losses at the gene ends were 5 bases for V and 2 bases for J; bases not matched to a gene: 5. The CDR3 has 14 residues. Germline values: CDR1 MDHEN, CDR2 SYDVKM. Written as DNA, the CDR3 is TGTGCCAGCAGTATCACTAGCGGAACCTACGAGCAGTACTTC. It codes for CASSITSGTYEQYF.

The rearrangement links TRBV4-1 to TRBJ2-7, with D maybe TRBD2 (6 bases). The V gene's germline CDR1 is MGHRA and CDR2 YSYEKL. This CDR3 has 15 amino acids. V was cut by 2 bases and J by 4 bases, with 15 bases left in between. The DNA of the CDR3 is TGCGCCAGCAGCCAACGGACCGGAGGGCCGTACGAGCAGTACTTC. This encodes CASSQRTGGPYEQYF.

As for this clonotype: One base away lies a much larger clone, so this may be a sequencing read error. Since no conserved phenylalanine or tryptophan closes the CDR3, a read error is the likely cause. This chain links TRBV6-5 with TRBJ2-2; 7 bases line up with TRBD2. CDR3 length: 21 residues. V shed 2 bases, J shed 0 bases, and the junction held 18 bases outside the gene matches. Germline V lookup: CDR1 MNHEY, CDR2 SVGAGI. The DNA of the CDR3 is TGTGCCAGCAGTTACATTGGGGCTGGGCTAGCGGCCTTCGCGAACACCGGGGAGCTGTTTCTT. Translated: CASSYIGAGLAAFANTGELFL.

On this clonotype: A read error is possible here, since a much larger clone lies one base away. V gene TRBV7-8 combines with J gene TRBJ1-2, with D unresolved. The V end was cut by 8 bases, the J end by 4 bases, with 23 bases between. This CDR3 spans 16 amino acids. Germline values: CDR1 SGHVS, CDR2 FQNEAQ. The CDR3 sequence: CASGSTTGNILYGYTF. In DNA, the CDR3 is TGTGCCAGCGGCTCCACAACGGGAAACATCCTCTATGGCTACACCTTC.

This clonotype was observed many times. This chain joins TRBV29-1 and TRBJ2-3; 15 bases are shared with TRBD2. The germline CDR1 and CDR2 sequences are SQVTM and ANQGSEA. V was clipped by 6 bases and J by 2 bases; unmatched bases: 9. The CDR3 loop spans 17 amino acids. The CDR3 protein is CSVSGLAGGYNTDTQYF. The CDR3 DNA is TGCAGCGTGTCGGGACTAGCGGGAGGTTATAACACAGATACGCAGTATTTT.

This clonotype turned up a few times. The chain employs TRBV5-1 and TRBJ1-2; D call uncertain. The CDR3 totals 15 residues. Germline V gene lookup returns CDR1 SGHRS and CDR2 YFSETQ. Deletions cut 4 bases from V and 4 bases from J, with 17 bases between. Written as DNA, the CDR3 is TGCGCCAGCAGCCGTGGGCCGGGAGCTGGCTATGGCTACACCTTC. This codes for CASSRGPGAGYGYTF.

The V and J genes are TRBV29-1 and TRBJ2-1; D might be TRBD1 (6 bases). The CDR3 covers 12 residues. Trimming took off 7 bases at V and 4 bases at J, with 11 bases between the two ends. Germline V gene sequence: CDR1 SQVTM, CDR2 ANQGSEA. CDR3 protein: CSGDTSYNEQFF. CDR3 bases: TGCAGCGGGGACACTTCATACAATGAGCAGTTCTTC.

This clonotype was seen repeatedly, ten times or more. CDR3 bases: TGTGCCAGCAGGAGGACAGGGGGCTCCTACAATGAGCAGTTCTTC. Its translation: CASRRTGGSYNEQFF. The chain is built from TRBV7-2 and TRBJ2-1, with 10 bases matching TRBD1. After removal of 6 bases from V and 0 bases from J, the junction contained 2 bases not matched to a gene. Germline V gene sequence: CDR1 SGHTA, CDR2 FQGNSA. CDR3 length: 15 residues. Full variable domain (outside the CDR3, taken from reference TRBV7-2 and TRBJ2-1): GAGVSQSPSNKVTEKGKDVELRCDPISGHTALYWYRQSLGQGLEFLIYFQGNSAPDKSGLPSDRFSAERTGGSVSTLTIQRTQQEDSAVYLCASRRTGGSYNEQFFGPGTRLTVL.

In this sample, this clonotype turned up many times. V gene TRBV5-6 combines with J gene TRBJ2-3, with D tentatively TRBD2 (6 bases). This CDR3 is built from 17 residues. Trimming removed 0 bases from V and 3 bases from J, with 17 bases in between. The germline gives CDR1 SGHDT, CDR2 YYEEEE. CDR3 protein: CASSLGPGEEWTDTQYF. In nucleotides, the CDR3 is TGTGCCAGCAGCTTGGGGCCGGGGGAGGAGTGGACAGATACGCAGTATTTT.

This clonotype has at least ten counts. The chain recombines TRBV27 with TRBJ2-3; TRBD1 agrees at 8 bases. Germline-derived CDR1 and CDR2 are MNHEY and SMNVEV (reference sequence). V dropped 6 bases and J dropped 0; count of bases not matched to a gene: 5. The length of the CDR3 is 15 residues. CDR3 sequence: CASRSRTGSTDTQYF. CDR3 DNA sequence: TGTGCCAGCAGATCTCGGACAGGGAGCACAGATACGCAGTATTTT.

This clonotype has only a few counts. J is TRBJ2-7 and V is TRBV19, with D hard to call. Germline values: CDR1 LNHDA, CDR2 SQIVND (reference sequence). This CDR3 has 13 amino acids. V shed 5 bases and J shed 5 bases, with 13 bases lying between them. The CDR3 is CASSGYYGDEQYF. The DNA of the CDR3 is TGTGCCAGTAGTGGCTACTACGGAGACGAGCAGTACTTC.

The J gene is TRBJ2-2, the V gene TRBV5-1; no definite D call. Looked up from germline, CDR1 is SGHRS and CDR2 is YFSETQ. The CDR3 runs 15 residues. V lost 2 bases, J lost 6 bases, and 14 bases lay in between. CDR3 loop: CASSFTLVGSGELFF. The CDR3 DNA is TGCGCCAGCAGCTTCACGCTAGTCGGGTCCGGGGAGCTGTTTTTT.